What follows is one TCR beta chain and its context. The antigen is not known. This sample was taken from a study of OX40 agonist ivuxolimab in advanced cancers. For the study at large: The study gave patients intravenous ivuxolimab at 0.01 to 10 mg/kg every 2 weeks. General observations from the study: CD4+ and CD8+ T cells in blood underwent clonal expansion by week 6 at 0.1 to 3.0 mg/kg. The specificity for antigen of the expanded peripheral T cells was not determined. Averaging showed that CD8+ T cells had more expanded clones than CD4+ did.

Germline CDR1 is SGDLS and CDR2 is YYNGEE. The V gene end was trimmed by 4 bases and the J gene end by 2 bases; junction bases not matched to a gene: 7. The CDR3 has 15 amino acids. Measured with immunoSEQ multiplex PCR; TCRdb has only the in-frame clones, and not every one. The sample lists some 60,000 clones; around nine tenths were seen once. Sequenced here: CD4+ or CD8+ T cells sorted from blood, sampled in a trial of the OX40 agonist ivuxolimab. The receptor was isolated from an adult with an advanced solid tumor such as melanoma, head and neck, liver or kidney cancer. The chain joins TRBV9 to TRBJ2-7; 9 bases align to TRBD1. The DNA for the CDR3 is TGTGCCAGCAGCCCGGGACAGGGCGGAACCTACGAGCAGTACTTC. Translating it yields CASSPGQGGTYEQYF.